This TCR beta chain was recovered during a study of T cells in tuberculosis. Study-wide results and limits: Active tuberculosis alpha repertoires lay closer to GMM-specific TCRs than controls'.

Repertoires were generated with immunoSEQ multiplex PCR, while TCRdb's copy carries only in-frame clones and drops some. The sample lists around 38,000 clones, roughly 92% occurring once. This CDR3 region has 15 residues. V dropped 5 bases and J dropped 2 bases, with 15 bases sitting between them. Germline V gene lookup returns CDR1 LNHDA and CDR2 SQIVND (reference sequence). Adolescents were screened for latent TB by skin test and IGRA. Turning to this clone: The antigen remains unidentified.

The chain uses TRBV19 and TRBJ1-1; D might be TRBD1 (6 bases). Sequencing input: PBMCs. This clonotype originated in a donor aged 10 to 29 with latent tuberculosis or without tuberculosis infection. This CDR3 reads CASSRRDNVNTEAFF. As DNA, the CDR3 is TGTGCCAGTAGTCGTCGGGACAATGTAAACACTGAAGCTTTCTTT.